The entry below describes one TCR beta chain. The sample belongs to a study of post-analysis software for immune sequencing data. The TCR beta cDNA libraries carried unique molecular identifiers. Via MiXCR, TCRdb re-called the PCR reads, giving one row per CDR3 protein. The table has some 690,000 distinct CDR3 sequences, 55% to 60% seen once. Sequencing used blood. This clonotype was obtained from a girl aged 2 to 10 with multiple sclerosis.

CDR3 sequence (DNA): TGTGCCAGCAGCCGCAGCACCGCAGGTGAGCAGTTCTTC. It translates to CASSRSTAGEQFF. The gene calls are TRBV3-1 and TRBJ2-1; no clear D gene. The CDR3 is 13 residues long. Germline loops: CDR1 LGHDT, CDR2 YNNKEL (reference sequence). Trimming stripped 4 bases from V and 9 bases from J, with 13 bases between.